The clone carrying this T cell receptor (beta chain) came up once. This sample was taken from a study of control samples from healthy donors and cancer patients. The CDR3 totals 17 residues. The germline CDR1 and CDR2 sequences are KGHSH and LQKENI. The ends lost 3 bases at V and 0 bases at J; junction bases unmatched: 10. Here immunoSEQ multiplex PCR was the method, and the copy in TCRdb shows in-frame clones only, minus some. The sample shows 90,000 or so clones, 70% to 90% of them seen only once. Sequencing was carried out using blood. The sequence was obtained from a woman between 45 and 65 years old in good health. The V call is TRBV18, the J call TRBJ1-1; 7 nucleotides align to TRBD1. The CDR3 DNA follows: TGTGCCAGCTCACCCCCAGGGGGTAGGACCCTGAACACTGAAGCTTTCTTT. Translating it yields CASSPPGGRTLNTEAFF.